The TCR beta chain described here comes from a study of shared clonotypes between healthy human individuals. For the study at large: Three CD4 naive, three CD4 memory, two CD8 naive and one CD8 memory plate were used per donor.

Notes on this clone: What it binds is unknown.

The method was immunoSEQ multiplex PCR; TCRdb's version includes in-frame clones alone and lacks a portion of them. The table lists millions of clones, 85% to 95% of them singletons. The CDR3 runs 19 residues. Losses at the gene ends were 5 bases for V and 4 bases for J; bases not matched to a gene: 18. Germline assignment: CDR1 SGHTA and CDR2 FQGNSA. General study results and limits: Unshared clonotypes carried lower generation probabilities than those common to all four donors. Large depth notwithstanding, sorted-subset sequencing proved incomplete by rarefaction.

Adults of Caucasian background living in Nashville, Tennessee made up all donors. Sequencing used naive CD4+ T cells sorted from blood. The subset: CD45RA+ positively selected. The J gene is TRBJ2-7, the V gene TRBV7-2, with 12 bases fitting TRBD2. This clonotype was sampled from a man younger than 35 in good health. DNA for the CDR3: TGTGCCAGCAGCCCCCGTCCGATATTGACTAGCGGGAGTAGGTACGAGCAGTACTTC. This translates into CASSPRPILTSGSRYEQYF.